Shown below are 17 T cell receptor beta chains from a single sample sequenced in a study of blood T cell repertoires in COVID-19. Assay used: immunoSEQ multiplex PCR; TCRdb lists only in-frame clones, some missing. The sample shows fewer than 400,000 clones, 80% to 90% of them seen only once. Material for sequencing was PBMCs or T cells enriched from blood (not recorded which). These TCRs come from a man aged 25 to 40 who had recovered from COVID-19.

The chain carries TRBV13 and TRBJ2-1, with 10 positions matching TRBD2. V shed 1 base, J shed 10 bases, and the junction held 13 bases outside the gene matches. The CDR3 totals 17 residues. Germline loops: CDR1 PRHDT, CDR2 FYEKMQ (reference sequence). CDR3 nucleotide sequence: TGTGCCAGCAGCTTAGTCCCTAGCGGGGGCCAGCGGGGAGAGCAGTTCTTC. The encoded protein is CASSLVPSGGQRGEQFF.

V and J are TRBV7-9 and TRBJ2-2, with TRBD2 matching over 11 bases. This CDR3 has 15 amino acids. Germline trimming cut 5 bases from V and 3 bases from J; bases unmatched to any gene: 2. Per the germline V gene, CDR1 is SEHNR and CDR2 is FQNEAQ (reference sequence). CDR3 nucleotide sequence: TGTGCCAGCAGCCCGGGACTAGCGGACACCGGGGAGCTGTTTTTT. Amino acid sequence: CASSPGLADTGELFF.

The CDR3 bases are TGTGCCAGCAGCTTGAGGCTGGCAGGGCTGAATAACTATGGCTACACCTTC. The encoded protein is CASSLRLAGLNNYGYTF. The chain links TRBV5-4 to TRBJ1-2; a possible D gene is TRBD1 (5 bases). Trimming removed 1 base at V and 1 base at J, with 17 bases between. Germline V gene sequence: CDR1 SGHNT, CDR2 YYREEE (reference sequence). The CDR3 totals 17 residues.

This chain uses TRBV4-1 with TRBJ1-1; the match to TRBD1 covers 8 bases. V was pared by 2 bases and J by 6 bases, with 8 bases of the junction left unmatched. CDR3 length: 15 amino acids. The germline gives CDR1 MGHRA, CDR2 YSYEKL. The CDR3 DNA follows: TGCGCCAGCAGCCAAATCCCCTTGACAGGGGCTGAAGCTTTCTTT. Encoded protein: CASSQIPLTGAEAFF.

Notes on this clone: The junction departs from germline at one end; a sequencing error may be responsible. This chain links TRBV27 with TRBJ2-1, with 7 bases that match TRBD2. This CDR3 region has 18 residues. Germline V gives CDR1 MNHEY, CDR2 SMNVEV (reference sequence). The CDR3 bases are TGTGCCAGCAGTTTAGGCCCGTGGCAGGGACTAACCTACCATGAGCAGTTCTTC. It translates to CASSLGPWQGLTYHEQFF.

The V gene is TRBV11-2, the J gene TRBJ1-5; no firm D call. Trimming cost V 5 bases and J 4 bases, with 12 bases left between them. This CDR3 spans 14 amino acids. Germline V gene lookup returns CDR1 SGHAT and CDR2 FQNNGV. CDR3 residues: CASSRLGWNQPQHF. For the CDR3, the DNA is TGTGCCAGCAGCAGACTCGGGTGGAATCAGCCCCAGCATTTT.

On this clone itself: The sample contains more than one DNA sequence encoding this CDR3. The V call is TRBV7-2, the J call TRBJ1-1, with 7 bases fitting TRBD1. Germline V gene lookup returns CDR1 SGHTA and CDR2 FQGNSA. CDR3 length equals 13 residues. After removal of 5 bases from V and 1 base from J, the junction contained 1 base not matched to a gene. The CDR3 is CASSRTGNTEAFF. Here the CDR3 DNA reads TGTGCCAGCAGCCGGACAGGGAACACTGAAGCTTTCTTT. Filled out from reference TRBV7-2 and TRBJ1-1, the complete variable domain reads GAGVSQSPSNKVTEKGKDVELRCDPISGHTALYWYRQSLGQGLEFLIYFQGNSAPDKSGLPSDRFSAERTGGSVSTLTIQRTQQEDSAVYLCASSRTGNTEAFFGQGTRLTVV.

This chain joins TRBV5-6 and TRBJ1-1; 11 positions agree with TRBD1. J lost 6 bases, V lost 5 bases, and 12 bases had no gene match. The CDR3 sequence is 16 residues long. In germline, CDR1 is SGHDT, CDR2 YYEEEE. The CDR3 is CASRIVGQGVEAEAFF. In nucleotides, the CDR3 is TGTGCCAGCAGGATAGTGGGACAGGGGGTGGAGGCTGAAGCTTTCTTT.

This clone was seen more than once but under ten times. The chain has TRBV18 and TRBJ2-2, with 7 bases that match TRBD1. CDR3 length: 17 amino acids. The ends lost 0 bases at V and 4 bases at J; junction bases unmatched: 8. CDR1 and CDR2 (germline): KGHSH, LQKENI. In DNA form, the CDR3 reads TGTGCCAGCTCACCACCTCCACAGGGGTCGAGCACCGGGGAGCTGTTTTTT. This gives the protein CASSPPPQGSSTGELFF. The full variable domain, completed using reference TRBV18 and TRBJ2-2, is NAGVMQNPRHLVRRRGQEARLRCSPMKGHSHVYWYRQLPEEGLKFMVYLQKENIIDESGMPKERFSAEFPKEGPSILRIQQVVRGDSAAYFCASSPPPQGSSTGELFFGEGSRLTVL.

The CDR3 region is CSARWTADYTF. The CDR3 region has the DNA TGCAGTGCTAGGTGGACAGCCGATTATACCTTC. The rearrangement uses TRBV20-1 and TRBJ1-2; TRBD1 might be the D (6 bases). The CDR3 has 11 amino acids. V was clipped by 3 bases and J by 14 bases, with 16 bases between them. Germline CDR1 reads DFQATT; CDR2 reads SNEGSKA (reference sequence).

This chain connects TRBV27 to TRBJ1-5; 8 nucleotides align to TRBD1. This CDR3 contains 13 residues. The germline V gene encodes CDR1 MNHEY and CDR2 SMNVEV (reference sequence). The J segment lost 7 bases and the V segment lost 8 bases, leaving 7 bases of the junction unmatched. This CDR3 is CASARGREQPQHF. Here the CDR3 DNA reads TGTGCCAGCGCCAGGGGGCGCGAGCAGCCCCAGCATTTT.

The V call is TRBV5-4, the J call TRBJ2-5, with D perhaps matching TRBD2 (7 bases). V was pared by 1 base and J by 5 bases, with 15 bases between. Germline V gives CDR1 SGHNT, CDR2 YYREEE (reference sequence). The CDR3 covers 15 residues. The CDR3: CASSLRGGGGETQYF. The DNA for the CDR3 is TGTGCCAGCAGCTTGCGCGGGGGCGGCGGGGAGACCCAGTACTTC.

The chain combines TRBV6-4 with TRBJ1-2, with 8 bases that match TRBD1. Per the germline V gene, CDR1 is MRHNA and CDR2 is SNTAGT. V shed 2 bases and J 7 bases; nucleotides not matched to a gene: 3. The CDR3 consists of 13 residues. The CDR3 protein is CASSDRTGLGYTF. The CDR3 nucleotides read TGTGCCAGCAGTGACCGGACAGGGCTTGGCTACACCTTC.

For this clone: One end of the junction does not line up with germline, which may come from a read error. This CDR3 is also generated by other DNA sequences in the sample. The J gene is TRBJ1-1, the V gene TRBV7-3; no definite D call. In germline, CDR1 is SGHTA, CDR2 FQGTGA. The CDR3 is made up of 13 amino acids. The chain's CDR3 is CASSLTLNTEAFF. CDR3 DNA sequence: TGTGCCAGCAGCCTAACCTTGAACACTGAAGCTTTCTTT.

This rearrangement joins TRBV9 to TRBJ1-3; D is perhaps TRBD1 (5 bases). Trimming took 2 bases from V and 4 from J, leaving 13 bases between them. Germline V gene lookup returns CDR1 SGDLS and CDR2 YYNGEE. The CDR3 has 15 amino acids. The CDR3 coding sequence is TGTGCCAGCAGCGTCGACAGTGCCTCCGGAAACACCATATATTTT. Translation gives CASSVDSASGNTIYF.

This chain links TRBV30 with TRBJ1-3; tentative D call: TRBD1 (5 bases). The germline CDR1 and CDR2 sequences are GTSNPN and SVGIG (reference sequence). V gave up 5 bases and J gave up 3 bases, with 8 bases separating them. The CDR3 is 12 residues long. The CDR3 sequence is CAWQGVGNTIYF. The CDR3 DNA reads TGTGCCTGGCAGGGTGTTGGAAACACCATATATTTT.

The gene calls are TRBV2 and TRBJ1-1; possibly TRBD1 for D (5 bases). The V end lost 4 bases, the J end lost 5 bases, and 11 bases lay between the germline ends. The V gene's germline CDR1 is SNHLY and CDR2 FYNNEI. The CDR3 is made up of 13 amino acids. CDR3 nucleotide sequence: TGTGCCAGCAGTGCCGGGGGAATGACTGAAGCTTTCTTT. This translates into CASSAGGMTEAFF. Filled out from reference TRBV2 and TRBJ1-1, the complete variable domain reads EPEVTQTPSHQVTQMGQEVILRCVPISNHLYFYWYRQILGQKVEFLVSFYNNEISEKSEIFDDQFSVERPDGSNFTLKIRSTKLEDSAMYFCASSAGGMTEAFFGQGTRLTVV.